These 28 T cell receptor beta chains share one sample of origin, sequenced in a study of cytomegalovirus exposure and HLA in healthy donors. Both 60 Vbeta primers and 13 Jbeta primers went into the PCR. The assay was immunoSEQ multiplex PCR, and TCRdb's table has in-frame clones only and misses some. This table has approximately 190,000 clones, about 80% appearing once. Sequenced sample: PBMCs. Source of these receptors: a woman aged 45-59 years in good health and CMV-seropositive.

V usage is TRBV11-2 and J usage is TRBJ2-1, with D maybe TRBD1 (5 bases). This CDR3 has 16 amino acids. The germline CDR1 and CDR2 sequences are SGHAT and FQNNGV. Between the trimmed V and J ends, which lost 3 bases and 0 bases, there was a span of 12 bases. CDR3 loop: CASSFLGRGSYNEQFF. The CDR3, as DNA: TGTGCCAGCAGCTTTCTTGGTAGGGGCTCCTACAATGAGCAGTTCTTC.

CDR3 DNA sequence: TGTGCCAGCAGGGGGAGGGTCAGCAATGAGCAGTTCTTC. It yields the protein CASRGRVSNEQFF. V and J are TRBV2 and TRBJ2-1; TRBD2 matches 7 bases. The CDR3 runs 13 residues. Germline CDR1 reads SNHLY; CDR2 reads FYNNEI. With 6 bases clipped from V and 6 bases from J, the junction kept 5 bases outside the gene matches.

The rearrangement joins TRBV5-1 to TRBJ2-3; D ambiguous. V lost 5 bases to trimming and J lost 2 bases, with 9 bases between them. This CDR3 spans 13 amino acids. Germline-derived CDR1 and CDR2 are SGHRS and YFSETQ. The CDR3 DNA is TGCGCCAGCAGACATTATTACACAGATACGCAGTATTTT. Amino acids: CASRHYYTDTQYF.

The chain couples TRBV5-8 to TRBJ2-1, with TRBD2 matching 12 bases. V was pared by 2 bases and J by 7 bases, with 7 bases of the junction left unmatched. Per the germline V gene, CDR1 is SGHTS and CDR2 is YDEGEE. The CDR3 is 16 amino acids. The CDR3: CASSFRLAGAQNEQFF. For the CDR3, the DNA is TGTGCCAGCAGCTTTAGACTAGCGGGGGCCCAGAATGAGCAGTTCTTC.

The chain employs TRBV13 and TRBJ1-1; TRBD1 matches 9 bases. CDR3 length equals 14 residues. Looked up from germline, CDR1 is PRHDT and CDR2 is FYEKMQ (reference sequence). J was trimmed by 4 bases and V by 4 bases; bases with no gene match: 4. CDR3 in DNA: TGTGCCAGCAGCTCCACAGGGGGCAGCACTGAAGCTTTCTTT. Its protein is CASSSTGGSTEAFF.

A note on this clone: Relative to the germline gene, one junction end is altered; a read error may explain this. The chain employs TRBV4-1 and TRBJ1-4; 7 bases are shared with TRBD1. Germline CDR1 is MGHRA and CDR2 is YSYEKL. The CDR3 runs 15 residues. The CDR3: CASSQAQGSNEKLFF. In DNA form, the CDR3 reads TGTGCCAGCAGCCAAGCACAGGGGTCTAATGAAAAACTGTTTTTT.

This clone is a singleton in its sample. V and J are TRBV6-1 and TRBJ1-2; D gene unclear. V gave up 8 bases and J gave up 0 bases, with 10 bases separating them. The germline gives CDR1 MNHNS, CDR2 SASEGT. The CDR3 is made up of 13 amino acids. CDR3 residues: CASGRDPNYGYTF. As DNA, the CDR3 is TGTGCCAGCGGACGGGATCCTAACTATGGCTACACCTTC.

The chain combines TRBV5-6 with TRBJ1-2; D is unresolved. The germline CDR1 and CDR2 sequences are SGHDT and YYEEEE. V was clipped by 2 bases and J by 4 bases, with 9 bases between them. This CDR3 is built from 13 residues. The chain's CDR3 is CASSFSRSYGYTF. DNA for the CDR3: TGTGCCAGCAGCTTTTCCCGGTCCTATGGCTACACCTTC. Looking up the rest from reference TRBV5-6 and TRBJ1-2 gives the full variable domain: DAGVTQSPTHLIKTRGQQVTLRCSPKSGHDTVSWYQQALGQGPQFIFQYYEEEERQRGNFPDRFSGHQFPNYSSELNVNALLLGDSALYLCASSFSRSYGYTFGSGTRLTVV.

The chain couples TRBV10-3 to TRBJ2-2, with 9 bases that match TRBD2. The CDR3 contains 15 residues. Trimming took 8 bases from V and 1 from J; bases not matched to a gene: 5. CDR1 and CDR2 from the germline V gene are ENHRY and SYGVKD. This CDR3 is CAIAQTSGNTGELFF. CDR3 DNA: TGTGCCATCGCCCAGACTAGCGGGAACACCGGGGAGCTGTTTTTT.

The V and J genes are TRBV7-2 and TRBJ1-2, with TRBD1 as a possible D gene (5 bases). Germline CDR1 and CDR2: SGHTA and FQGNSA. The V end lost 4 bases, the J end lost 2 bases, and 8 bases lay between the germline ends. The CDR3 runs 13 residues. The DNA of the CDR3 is TGTGCCAGCAGCTCGACAGTGAACTATGGCTACACCTTC. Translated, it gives CASSSTVNYGYTF.

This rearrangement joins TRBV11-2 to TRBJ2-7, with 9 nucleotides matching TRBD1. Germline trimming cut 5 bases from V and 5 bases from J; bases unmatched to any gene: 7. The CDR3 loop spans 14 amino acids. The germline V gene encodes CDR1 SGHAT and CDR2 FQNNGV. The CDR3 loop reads CASSRDRVVDEQYF. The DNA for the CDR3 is TGTGCCAGCAGCCGGGACAGGGTGGTTGACGAGCAGTACTTC.

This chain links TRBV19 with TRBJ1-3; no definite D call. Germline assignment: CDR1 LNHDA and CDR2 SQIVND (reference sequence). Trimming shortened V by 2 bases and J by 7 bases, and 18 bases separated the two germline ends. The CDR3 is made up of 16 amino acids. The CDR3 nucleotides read TGTGCCAGTAGTATAAGACAAACTAGCTGGAGGAACACCATATATTTT. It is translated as CASSIRQTSWRNTIYF.

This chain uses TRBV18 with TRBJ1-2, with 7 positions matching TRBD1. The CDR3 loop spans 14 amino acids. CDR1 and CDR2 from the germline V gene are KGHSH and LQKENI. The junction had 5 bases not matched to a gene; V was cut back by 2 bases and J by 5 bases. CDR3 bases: TGTGCCAGCTCACCAAAAGGGACAGAGTATGGCTACACCTTC. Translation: CASSPKGTEYGYTF.

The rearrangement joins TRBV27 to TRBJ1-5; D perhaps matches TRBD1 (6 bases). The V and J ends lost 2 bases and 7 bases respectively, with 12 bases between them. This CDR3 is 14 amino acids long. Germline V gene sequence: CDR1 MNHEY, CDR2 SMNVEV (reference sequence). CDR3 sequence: CASSLRGGGQPQHF. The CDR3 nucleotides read TGTGCCAGCAGTTTACGGGGAGGGGGACAGCCCCAGCATTTT.

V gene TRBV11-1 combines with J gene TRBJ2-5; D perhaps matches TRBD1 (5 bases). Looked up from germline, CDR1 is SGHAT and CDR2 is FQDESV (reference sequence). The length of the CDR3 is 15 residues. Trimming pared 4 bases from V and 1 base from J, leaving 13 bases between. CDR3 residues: CASSSKQVFQETQYF. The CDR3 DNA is TGTGCCAGCAGCTCCAAACAGGTCTTCCAAGAGACCCAGTACTTC. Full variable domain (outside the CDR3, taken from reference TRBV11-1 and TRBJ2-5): EAEVAQSPRYKITEKSQAVAFWCDPISGHATLYWYRQILGQGPELLVQFQDESVVDDSQLPKDRFSAERLKGVDSTLKIQPAELGDSAMYLCASSSKQVFQETQYFGPGTRLLVL.

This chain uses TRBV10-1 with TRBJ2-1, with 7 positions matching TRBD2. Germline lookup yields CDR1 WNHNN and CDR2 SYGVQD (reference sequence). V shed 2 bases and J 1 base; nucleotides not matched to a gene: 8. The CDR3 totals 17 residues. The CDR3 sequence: CASSEGASGLSYNEQFF. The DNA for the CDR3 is TGCGCCAGCAGTGAGGGGGCTAGCGGTCTATCCTACAATGAGCAGTTCTTC.

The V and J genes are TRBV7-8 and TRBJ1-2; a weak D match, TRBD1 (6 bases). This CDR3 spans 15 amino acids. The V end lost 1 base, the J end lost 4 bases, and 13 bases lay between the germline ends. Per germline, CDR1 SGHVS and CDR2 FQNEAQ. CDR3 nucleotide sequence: TGTGCCAGCAGCTTAGTGTCAGGGGTGGCCTATGGCTACACCTTC. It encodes CASSLVSGVAYGYTF.

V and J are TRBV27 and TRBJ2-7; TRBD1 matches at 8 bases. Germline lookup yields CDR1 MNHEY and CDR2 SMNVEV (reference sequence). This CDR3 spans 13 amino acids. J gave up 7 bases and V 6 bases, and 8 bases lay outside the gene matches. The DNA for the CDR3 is TGTGCCAGCAGACCCCAGGGGGCGGGAGAGCAGTACTTC. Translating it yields CASRPQGAGEQYF.

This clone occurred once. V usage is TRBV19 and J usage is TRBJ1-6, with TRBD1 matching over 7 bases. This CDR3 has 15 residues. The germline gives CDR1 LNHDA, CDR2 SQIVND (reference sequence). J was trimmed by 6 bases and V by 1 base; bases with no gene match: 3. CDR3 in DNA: TGTGCCAGTAGTATAGGCGGGACAGCTAATTCACCCCTCCACTTT. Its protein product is CASSIGGTANSPLHF.

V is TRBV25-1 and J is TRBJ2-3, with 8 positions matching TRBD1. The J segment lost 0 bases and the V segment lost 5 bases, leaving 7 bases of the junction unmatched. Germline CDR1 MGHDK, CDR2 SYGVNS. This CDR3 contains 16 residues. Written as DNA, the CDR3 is TGTGCCAGCAGTTCCGGACAGGGCTTTAGCACAGATACGCAGTATTTT. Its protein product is CASSSGQGFSTDTQYF. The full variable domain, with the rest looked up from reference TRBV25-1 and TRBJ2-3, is EADIYQTPRYLVIGTGKKITLECSQTMGHDKMYWYQQDPGMELHLIHYSYGVNSTEKGDLSSESTVSRIRTEHFPLTLESARPSHTSQYLCASSSGQGFSTDTQYFGPGTRLTVL.

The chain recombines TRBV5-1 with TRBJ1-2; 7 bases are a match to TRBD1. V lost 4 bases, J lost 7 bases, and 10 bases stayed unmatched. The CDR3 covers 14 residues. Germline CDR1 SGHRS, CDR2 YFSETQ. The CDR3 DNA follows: TGCGCCAGCAGCCTTACCGGGACAGACCTTGGCTACACCTTC. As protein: CASSLTGTDLGYTF.

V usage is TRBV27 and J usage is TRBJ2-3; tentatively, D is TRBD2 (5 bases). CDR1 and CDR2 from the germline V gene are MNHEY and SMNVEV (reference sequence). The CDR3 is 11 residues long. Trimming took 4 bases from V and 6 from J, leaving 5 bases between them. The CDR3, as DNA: TGTGCCAGCAGTTGGGAGGATACGCAGTATTTT. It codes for CASSWEDTQYF.

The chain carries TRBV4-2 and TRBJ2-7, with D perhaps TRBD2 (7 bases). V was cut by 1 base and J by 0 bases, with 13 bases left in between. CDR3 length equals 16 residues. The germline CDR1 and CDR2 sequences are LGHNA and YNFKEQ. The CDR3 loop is CASSQGIAGASYEQYF. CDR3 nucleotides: TGTGCCAGCAGCCAAGGAATCGCGGGGGCCTCCTACGAGCAGTACTTC.

For the CDR3, the DNA is TGTGCCAGCAGCGGCGGGGGAATGAACACTGAAGCTTTCTTT. This gives the protein CASSGGGMNTEAFF. This chain uses TRBV27 with TRBJ1-1, with D maybe TRBD1 (5 bases). V was shortened by 6 bases and J by 0 bases, with 11 bases between the two germline ends. The CDR3 is 14 residues long. Germline V gives CDR1 MNHEY, CDR2 SMNVEV (reference sequence).

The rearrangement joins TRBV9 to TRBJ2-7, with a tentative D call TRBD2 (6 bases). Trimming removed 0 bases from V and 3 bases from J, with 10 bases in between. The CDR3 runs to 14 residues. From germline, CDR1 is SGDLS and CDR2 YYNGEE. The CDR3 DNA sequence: TGTGCCAGCAGCGTAGGCGGTAGCGGCTACGAGCAGTACTTC. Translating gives CASSVGGSGYEQYF. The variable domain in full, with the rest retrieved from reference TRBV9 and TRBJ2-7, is DSGVTQTPKHLITATGQRVTLRCSPRSGDLSVYWYQQSLDQGLQFLIQYYNGEERAKGNILERFSAQQFPDLHSELNLSSLELGDSALYFCASSVGGSGYEQYFGPGTRLTVT.

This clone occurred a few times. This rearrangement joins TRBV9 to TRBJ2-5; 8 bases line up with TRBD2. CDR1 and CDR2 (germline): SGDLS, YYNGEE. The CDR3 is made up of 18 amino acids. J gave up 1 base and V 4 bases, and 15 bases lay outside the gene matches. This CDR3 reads CASSPDYGAGGTQETQYF. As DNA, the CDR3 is TGTGCCAGCAGCCCGGACTACGGGGCGGGGGGTACCCAAGAGACCCAGTACTTC. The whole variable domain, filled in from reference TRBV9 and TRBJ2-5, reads DSGVTQTPKHLITATGQRVTLRCSPRSGDLSVYWYQQSLDQGLQFLIQYYNGEERAKGNILERFSAQQFPDLHSELNLSSLELGDSALYFCASSPDYGAGGTQETQYFGPGTRLLVL.

The CDR3 sequence: CASSSAPSTGYVGNQPQHF. Written as DNA, the CDR3 is TGTGCCAGCAGTTCAGCCCCCTCCACAGGGTATGTCGGCAATCAGCCCCAGCATTTT. This chain joins TRBV27 and TRBJ1-5; the D gene is possibly TRBD1 (6 bases). The germline V and J ends were trimmed by 4 bases and 2 bases, with 24 bases remaining between them. Germline CDR1 MNHEY, CDR2 SMNVEV (reference sequence). CDR3 length: 19 amino acids.

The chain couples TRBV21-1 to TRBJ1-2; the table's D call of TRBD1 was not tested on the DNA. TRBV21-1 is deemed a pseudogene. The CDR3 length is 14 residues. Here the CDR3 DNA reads TGTGCCAGCAGCGCCCGGACAGGCAACTATGGCTACACCTTC. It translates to CASSARTGNYGYTF.